This is a list of T cell receptor beta chains from one sample in a study of glioma-infiltrating T cells after dendritic cell vaccination. This table comes from immunoSEQ multiplex PCR, and its TCRdb copy is limited to in-frame clones, with some not included. Of roughly 88,000 clones listed, 81% are singletons. The material sequenced was blood, taken after dendritic cell vaccination. These receptors all come from a human donor with glioblastoma. The CDR3 runs from the conserved cysteine through the conserved F or W. The D gene is left open where the match is weak. Rows may omit the clone size; those that give it use once, few, many or a size class.

CDR3aa	CDR3nt	v_gene	j_gene	abundance	d_gene
CASSLSGTGKGSPLHF	TGTGCCAGCAGCTTGTCCGGGACAGGGAAAGGTTCACCCCTCCACTTT	TRBV5-4	TRBJ1-6	-	TRBD1
CASSSRGTGELFF	TGTGCCAGCAGTTCCAGGGGGACCGGGGAGCTGTTTTTT	TRBV7-3	TRBJ2-2	-	TRBD1
CASSLGQFWDTQYF	TGTGCCAGCAGCTTGGGTCAGTTCTGGGATACGCAGTATTTT	TRBV5-5	TRBJ2-3	-	-
CASRRDRDGRASGANVLTF	TGTGCCAGTAGGAGAGACAGGGACGGAAGGGCCTCTGGGGCCAACGTCCTGACTTTC	TRBV19	TRBJ2-6	-	TRBD1
CASSAGAGVNEQFF	TGTGCCAGCAGCGCCGGAGCAGGGGTTAATGAGCAGTTCTTC	TRBV9	TRBJ2-1	-	-
CATSSMDREGNTIYF	TGTGCCACCAGCAGCATGGACAGGGAAGGGAACACCATATATTTT	TRBV15	TRBJ1-3	-	TRBD1
CASSLDRDGYTF	TGCGCCAGCAGCTTGGACAGGGACGGCTACACCTTC	TRBV5-1	TRBJ1-2	-	-
CASSQSFYEQYF	TGCGCCAGCAGCCAATCTTTCTACGAGCAGTACTTC	TRBV4-1	TRBJ2-7	few	-
CASSRQGWNTEAFF	TGTGCCAGCAGCAGACAGGGCTGGAACACTGAAGCTTTCTTT	TRBV5-8	TRBJ1-1	-	TRBD1
CASRRRGTHYGYTF	TGTGCCAGCAGACGCCGCGGGACCCATTATGGCTACACCTTC	TRBV6-1	TRBJ1-2	-	-
CASSSPGGADNSPLHF	TGTGCCAGCAGCTCCCCTGGGGGCGCGGATAATTCACCCCTCCACTTT	TRBV9	TRBJ1-6	few	-
CASSILGVPTSGNTIYF	TGTGCCAGTAGTATCCTAGGGGTTCCGACCTCTGGAAACACCATATATTTT	TRBV19	TRBJ1-3	-	-
CARSLALLAATDHSSYNEQFF	TGTGCCAGAAGCTTGGCTCTACTAGCCGCCACCGACCATAGCTCCTACAATGAGCAGTTCTTC	TRBV5-3	TRBJ2-1	-	-
CASSQDITSLYPPYNEQFF	TGCGCCAGCAGCCAAGATATAACTAGCCTCTACCCCCCCTACAATGAGCAGTTCTTC	TRBV4-1	TRBJ2-1	-	-
CASSLAVRDTEAFF	TGCGCCAGCAGCCTCGCGGTTCGGGACACTGAAGCTTTCTTT	TRBV4-1	TRBJ1-1	-	-
CASSSASEANYGYTF	TGTGCCAGCAGCTCCGCGTCCGAGGCTAACTATGGCTACACCTTC	TRBV5-4	TRBJ1-2	-	-
CASSLIGQGGQPQHF	TGTGCCAGCAGCTTGATTGGACAGGGTGGTCAGCCCCAGCATTTT	TRBV5-6	TRBJ1-5	-	TRBD1
CASQTPGEQPQHF	TGTGCCAGCCAGACCCCGGGGGAACAGCCCCAGCATTTT	TRBV19	TRBJ1-5	-	-
CASSYSDRPLYNEQFF	TGTGCCAGCAGTTACTCGGACAGGCCCCTCTACAATGAGCAGTTCTTC	TRBV6-5	TRBJ2-1	-	TRBD1
CASSRGGLGVAGELFF	TGTGCCAGCAGCCGGGGAGGACTAGGCGTCGCCGGGGAGCTGTTTTTT	TRBV7-2	TRBJ2-2	-	TRBD2
CASSSGQLGNTIYF	TGTGCCAGCAGTTCGGGACAGCTGGGAAACACCATATATTTT	TRBV6-1	TRBJ1-3	-	TRBD1
CASRRTGRNQPQHF	TGTGCCAGCAGGAGGACAGGGAGAAATCAGCCCCAGCATTTT	TRBV6-5	TRBJ1-5	-	TRBD1
CASSPQGTNTEAFF	TGCGCCAGCAGCCCACAGGGTACGAATACTGAAGCTTTCTTT	TRBV5-1	TRBJ1-1	-	-
CASSLARDYNEQFF	TGCGCCAGCAGCTTGGCTCGGGACTACAATGAGCAGTTCTTC	TRBV5-1	TRBJ2-1	-	-
CASSPRTVYEQYF	TGCGCCAGCAGCCCGCGAACTGTCTACGAGCAGTACTTC	TRBV5-1	TRBJ2-7	-	-
CASSGTGGTEAFF	TGCGCCAGCAGCGGTACAGGGGGCACTGAAGCTTTCTTT	TRBV5-1	TRBJ1-1	few	TRBD1